What follows are 10 T cell receptor beta chains derived from one specimen sequenced in a study of blood T cells in healthy people across ages. The use of a sample-barcoded 5' primer and a J-beta primer mix characterized a second PCR of roughly 6 to 12 cycles. One entry per CDR3 protein, called by TCRdb with MiXCR from the 5' RACE reads. The sample comprises 1.5 million to 1.9 million distinct CDR3 sequences, 42% of which are singletons, and about 4% rests with the top ten. Sample: blood. The origin of the receptors is a woman aged 18-29 years in good health.

The gene calls are TRBV4-1 and TRBJ2-1; TRBD1 aligns across 7 bases. V lost 4 bases to trimming and J lost 8 bases; unmatched junction nucleotides: 5. CDR1 MGHRA and CDR2 YSYEKL come from the germline V gene. The CDR3 loop spans 13 amino acids. The CDR3 region has the DNA TGCGCCAGCAGCCGAGCAGGGGGAGATGAGCAGTTCTTC. Translating it yields CASSRAGGDEQFF.

This clonotype occurred a few times. The chain links TRBV5-5 to TRBJ2-7, with 7 bases lining up with TRBD2. In germline, CDR1 is SGHKS, CDR2 YYEKEE (reference sequence). CDR3 length: 17 residues. The V gene end was trimmed by 0 bases and the J gene end by 0 bases; junction bases not matched to a gene: 9. The CDR3 DNA is TGTGCCAGCAGCTTGGCCGCGACTAGCAAGAGCTCCTACGAGCAGTACTTC. Translated: CASSLAATSKSSYEQYF.

J is TRBJ1-1 and V is TRBV7-9; unclear D gene. The CDR3 totals 15 residues. The V gene's germline CDR1 is SEHNR and CDR2 FQNEAQ (reference sequence). Trimming removed 6 bases from V and 0 bases from J, with 14 bases in between. CDR3 region: CASSWAGTLNTEAFF. The CDR3 DNA sequence: TGTGCCAGCAGTTGGGCGGGCACACTGAACACTGAAGCTTTCTTT.

CDR3: CAWTTGVGTEAFF. In DNA, the CDR3 is TGTGCCTGGACGACAGGGGTGGGCACTGAAGCTTTCTTT. The chain uses TRBV30 and TRBJ1-1, with 8 bases identical to TRBD1. J was trimmed by 4 bases and V by 4 bases; bases with no gene match: 5. This CDR3 comprises 13 residues. Germline assignment: CDR1 GTSNPN and CDR2 SVGIG (reference sequence).

This clonotype was detected only a few times. The J gene is TRBJ2-1, the V gene TRBV12-3 or TRBV12-4, with D possibly called TRBD1 or TRBD2 (5 bases each). Trimming took 4 bases from V and 4 from J, leaving 17 bases between them. This CDR3 is built from 16 residues. As DNA, the CDR3 is TGTGCCAGCAGTTGGTCAGGGACGGGCTTTTACAATGAGCAGTTCTTC. Translating gives CASSWSGTGFYNEQFF.

CDR3 region: CASSLGRLNSGYTF. The DNA for the CDR3 is TGCGCCAGCAGCCTGGGACGCCTCAATAGCGGCTACACCTTC. J is TRBJ1-2 and V is TRBV5-1, with a tentative D call TRBD1 (5 bases). The CDR3 consists of 14 residues. The V gene lost 4 bases and the J gene lost 8 bases, with 18 bases spanning the gap. The germline V gene has CDR1 SGHRS and CDR2 YFSETQ.

The chain links TRBV3-1 to TRBJ1-2, with a possible D match to TRBD1 (6 bases). Germline V gene data show CDR1 as LGHDT and CDR2 as YNNKEL (reference sequence). This CDR3 is 16 amino acids long. Trimming pared 1 base from V and 0 bases from J, leaving 12 bases between. CDR3 coding DNA: TGTGCCAGCAGCCAAGGTGGGGACACTGCTAACTATGGCTACACCTTC. Its protein product is CASSQGGDTANYGYTF.

The rearrangement links TRBV29-1 to TRBJ1-1; D is possibly TRBD1 (5 bases). Between the trimmed V and J ends, which lost 2 bases and 11 bases, there was a span of 18 bases. The CDR3 runs 13 residues. Germline loops: CDR1 SQVTM, CDR2 ANQGSEA. The chain's CDR3 is CSVEWAGTRRAFF. The CDR3 bases are TGCAGCGTTGAATGGGCAGGGACCCGGAGGGCTTTCTTT.

In its sample, this clonotype was seen a few times. V usage is TRBV9 and J usage is TRBJ1-2; D is perhaps TRBD1 (5 bases). V was trimmed by 0 bases and J by 6 bases, leaving 9 bases between them. Germline V CDR1 and CDR2: SGDLS, YYNGEE. The CDR3 covers 13 residues. In DNA, the CDR3 is TGTGCCAGCAGCGTAGTCCCAGGGCATGGCTACACCTTC. Encoded protein: CASSVVPGHGYTF.

This sequence joins TRBV12-3 or TRBV12-4 and TRBJ1-5; maybe TRBD1 (5 bases). Between the trimmed V and J ends, which lost 8 bases and 5 bases, there was a span of 19 bases. The CDR3 has 15 residues. The CDR3 coding sequence is TGTGCCAGCGGGGGTAACCCCTTATCTCATCAGCCCCAGCATTTT. It specifies CASGGNPLSHQPQHF.